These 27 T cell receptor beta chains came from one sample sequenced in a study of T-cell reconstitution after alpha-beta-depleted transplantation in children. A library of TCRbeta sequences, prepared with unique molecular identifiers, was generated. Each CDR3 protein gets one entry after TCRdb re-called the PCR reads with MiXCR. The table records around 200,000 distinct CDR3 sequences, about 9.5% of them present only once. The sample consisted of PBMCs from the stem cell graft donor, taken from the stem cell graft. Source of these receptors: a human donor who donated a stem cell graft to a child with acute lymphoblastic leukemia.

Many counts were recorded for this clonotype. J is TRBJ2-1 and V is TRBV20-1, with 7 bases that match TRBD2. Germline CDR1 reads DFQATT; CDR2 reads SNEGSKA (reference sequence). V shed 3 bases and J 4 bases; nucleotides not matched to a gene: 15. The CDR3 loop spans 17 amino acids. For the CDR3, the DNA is TGCAGTGCTAGTAGGACTACTCTAGCGGTAGATTACAATGAGCAGTTCTTC. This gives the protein CSASRTTLAVDYNEQFF.

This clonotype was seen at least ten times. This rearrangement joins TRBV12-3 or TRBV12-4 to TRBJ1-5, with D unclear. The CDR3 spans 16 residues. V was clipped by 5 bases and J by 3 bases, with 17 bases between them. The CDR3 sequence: CASSNAAGEVNQPQHF. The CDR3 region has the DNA TGTGCCAGCAGTAACGCTGCCGGAGAGGTCAATCAGCCCCAGCATTTT.

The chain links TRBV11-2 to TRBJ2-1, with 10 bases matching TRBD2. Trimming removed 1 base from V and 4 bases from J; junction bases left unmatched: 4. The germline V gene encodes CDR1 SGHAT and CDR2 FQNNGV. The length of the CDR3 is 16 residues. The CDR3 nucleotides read TGTGCCAGCAGCTTAGCTGGACTAGCGGTATACAATGAGCAGTTCTTC. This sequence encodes CASSLAGLAVYNEQFF.

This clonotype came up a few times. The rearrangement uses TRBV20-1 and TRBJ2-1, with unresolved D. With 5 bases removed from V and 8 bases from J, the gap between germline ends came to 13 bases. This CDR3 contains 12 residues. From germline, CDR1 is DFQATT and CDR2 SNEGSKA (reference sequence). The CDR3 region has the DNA TGCAGTGCTCCCCCGAGGCCAGATGAGCAGTTCTTC. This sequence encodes CSAPPRPDEQFF.

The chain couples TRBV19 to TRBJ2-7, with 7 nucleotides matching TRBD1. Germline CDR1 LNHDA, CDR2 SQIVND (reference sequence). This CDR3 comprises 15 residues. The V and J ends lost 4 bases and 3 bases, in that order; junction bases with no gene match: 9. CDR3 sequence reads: CASSKVGDSGYEQYF. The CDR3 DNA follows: TGTGCCAGTAGTAAGGTGGGGGACAGCGGCTACGAGCAGTACTTC.

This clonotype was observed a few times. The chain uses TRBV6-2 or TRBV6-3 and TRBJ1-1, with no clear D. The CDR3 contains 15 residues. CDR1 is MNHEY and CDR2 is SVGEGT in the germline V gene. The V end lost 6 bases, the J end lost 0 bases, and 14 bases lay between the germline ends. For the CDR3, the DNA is TGTGCCAGCAGCCCCCGTCGGAGGTTGAACACTGAAGCTTTCTTT. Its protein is CASSPRRRLNTEAFF.

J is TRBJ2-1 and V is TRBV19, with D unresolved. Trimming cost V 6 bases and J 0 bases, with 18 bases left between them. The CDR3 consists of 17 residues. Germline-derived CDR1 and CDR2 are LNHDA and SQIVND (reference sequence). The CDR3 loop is CASSKSPGQSSYNEQFF. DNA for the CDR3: TGTGCCAGTAGCAAATCCCCTGGGCAAAGCTCCTACAATGAGCAGTTCTTC.

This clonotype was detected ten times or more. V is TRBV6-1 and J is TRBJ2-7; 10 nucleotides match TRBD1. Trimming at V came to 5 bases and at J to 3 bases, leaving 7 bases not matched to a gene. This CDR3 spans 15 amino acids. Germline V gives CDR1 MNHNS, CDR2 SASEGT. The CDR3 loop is CASSPRQGANYEQYF. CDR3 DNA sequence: TGTGCCAGCAGTCCCCGACAGGGGGCAAACTACGAGCAGTACTTC.

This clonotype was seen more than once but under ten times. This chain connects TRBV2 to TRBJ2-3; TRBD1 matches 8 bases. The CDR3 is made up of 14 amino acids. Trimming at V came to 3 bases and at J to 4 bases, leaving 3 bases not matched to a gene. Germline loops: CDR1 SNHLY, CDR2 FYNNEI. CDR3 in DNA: TGTGCCAGCAGTGATCAGGGGGCGTCAGATACGCAGTATTTT. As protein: CASSDQGASDTQYF.

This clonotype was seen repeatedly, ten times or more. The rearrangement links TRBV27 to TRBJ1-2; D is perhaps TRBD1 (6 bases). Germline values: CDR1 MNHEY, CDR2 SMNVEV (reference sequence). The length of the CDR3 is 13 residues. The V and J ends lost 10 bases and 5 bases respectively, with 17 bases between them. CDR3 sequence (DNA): TGTGCCACCGCTTCACAGGGTTTATATGGCTACACCTTC. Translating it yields CATASQGLYGYTF.

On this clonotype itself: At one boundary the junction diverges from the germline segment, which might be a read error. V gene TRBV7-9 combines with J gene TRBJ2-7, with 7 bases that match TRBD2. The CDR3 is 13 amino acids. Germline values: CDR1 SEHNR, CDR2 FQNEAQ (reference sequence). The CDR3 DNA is TGTGCCAGCAGCGGCGGGGGAGTTGACGAGCGGTACTTC. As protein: CASSGGGVDERYF.

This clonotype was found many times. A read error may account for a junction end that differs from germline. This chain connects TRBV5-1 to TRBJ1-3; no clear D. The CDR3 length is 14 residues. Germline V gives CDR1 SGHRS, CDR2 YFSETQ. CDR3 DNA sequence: TGTGCCAGCAGCTTGGGAAGCTCTGGAAACACCATATATTTT. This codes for CASSLGSSGNTIYF.

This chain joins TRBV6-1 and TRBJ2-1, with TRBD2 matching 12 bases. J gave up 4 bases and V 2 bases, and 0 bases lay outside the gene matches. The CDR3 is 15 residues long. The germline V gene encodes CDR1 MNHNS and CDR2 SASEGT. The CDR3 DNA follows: TGTGCCAGCAGTGAACTAGCGGGGGGGTACAATGAGCAGTTCTTC. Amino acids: CASSELAGGYNEQFF.

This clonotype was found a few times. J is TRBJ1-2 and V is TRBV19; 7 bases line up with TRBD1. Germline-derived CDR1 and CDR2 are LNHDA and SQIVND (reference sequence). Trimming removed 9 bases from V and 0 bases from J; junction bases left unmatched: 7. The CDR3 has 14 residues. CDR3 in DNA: TGTGCCAGCAGAACCGGGACAGCTAACTATGGCTACACCTTC. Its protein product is CASRTGTANYGYTF.

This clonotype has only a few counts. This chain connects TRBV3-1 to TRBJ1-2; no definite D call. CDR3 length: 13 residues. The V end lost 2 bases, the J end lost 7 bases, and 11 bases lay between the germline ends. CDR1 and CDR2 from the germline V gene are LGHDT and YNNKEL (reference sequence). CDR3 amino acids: CASSQLRGVGYTF. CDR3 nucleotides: TGTGCCAGCAGCCAACTTCGCGGGGTTGGCTACACCTTC.

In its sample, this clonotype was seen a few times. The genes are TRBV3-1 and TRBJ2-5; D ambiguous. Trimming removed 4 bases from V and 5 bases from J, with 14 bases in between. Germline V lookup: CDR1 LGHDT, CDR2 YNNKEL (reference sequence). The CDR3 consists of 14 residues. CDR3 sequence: CASSPLHTSETQYF. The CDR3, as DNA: TGTGCCAGCAGCCCACTACATACTTCGGAGACCCAGTACTTC.

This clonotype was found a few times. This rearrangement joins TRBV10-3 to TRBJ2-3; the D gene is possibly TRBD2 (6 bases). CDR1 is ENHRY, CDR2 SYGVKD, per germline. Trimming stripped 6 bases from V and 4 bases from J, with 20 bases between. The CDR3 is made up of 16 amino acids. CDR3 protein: CAISRSGLLSSDTQYF. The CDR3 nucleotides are TGTGCCATCAGCAGGTCGGGACTCCTTAGTTCAGATACGCAGTATTTT.

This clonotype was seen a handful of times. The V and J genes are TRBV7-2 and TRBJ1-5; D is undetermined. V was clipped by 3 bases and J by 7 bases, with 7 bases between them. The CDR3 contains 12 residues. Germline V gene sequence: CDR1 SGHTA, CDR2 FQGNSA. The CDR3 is CASSFPSQPQHF. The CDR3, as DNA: TGTGCCAGCAGCTTTCCCTCGCAGCCCCAGCATTTT.

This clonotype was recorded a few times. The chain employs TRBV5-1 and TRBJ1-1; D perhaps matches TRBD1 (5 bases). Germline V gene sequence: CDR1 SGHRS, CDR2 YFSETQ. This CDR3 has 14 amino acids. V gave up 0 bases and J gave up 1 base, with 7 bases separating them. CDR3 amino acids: CASSLGDANTEAFF. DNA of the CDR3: TGCGCCAGCAGCTTGGGGGACGCGAACACTGAAGCTTTCTTT.

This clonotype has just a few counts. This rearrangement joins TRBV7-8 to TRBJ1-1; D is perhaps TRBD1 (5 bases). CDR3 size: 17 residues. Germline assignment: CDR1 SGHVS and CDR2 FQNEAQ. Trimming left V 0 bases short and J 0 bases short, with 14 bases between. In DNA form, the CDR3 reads TGTGCCAGCAGCTTAGCGCAGGGATATCCGATGAACACTGAAGCTTTCTTT. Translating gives CASSLAQGYPMNTEAFF.

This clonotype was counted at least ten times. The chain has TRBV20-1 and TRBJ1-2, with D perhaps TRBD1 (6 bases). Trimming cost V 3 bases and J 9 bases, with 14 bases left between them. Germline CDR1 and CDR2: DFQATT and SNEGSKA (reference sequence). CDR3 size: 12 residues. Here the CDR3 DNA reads TGCAGTGCTAGCCACGCCCGGGACAGCTACACCTTC. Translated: CSASHARDSYTF.

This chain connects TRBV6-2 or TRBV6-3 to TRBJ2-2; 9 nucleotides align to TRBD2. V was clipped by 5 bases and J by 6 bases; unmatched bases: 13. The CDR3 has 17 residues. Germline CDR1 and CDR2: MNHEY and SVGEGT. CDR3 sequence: CASSKPGLAPDPGELFF. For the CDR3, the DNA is TGTGCCAGCAGTAAACCGGGACTAGCTCCGGATCCCGGGGAGCTGTTTTTT.

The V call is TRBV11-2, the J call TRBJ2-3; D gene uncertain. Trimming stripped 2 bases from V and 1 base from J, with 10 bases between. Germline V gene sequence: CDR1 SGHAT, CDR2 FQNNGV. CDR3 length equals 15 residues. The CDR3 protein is CASSLLPERTDTQYF. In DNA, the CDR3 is TGTGCCAGCAGCTTACTCCCTGAACGCACAGATACGCAGTATTTT.

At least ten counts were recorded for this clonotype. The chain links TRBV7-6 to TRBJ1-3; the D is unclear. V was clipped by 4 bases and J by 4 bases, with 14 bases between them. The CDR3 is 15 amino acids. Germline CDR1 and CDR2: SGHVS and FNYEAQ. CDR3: CASSSKPSGGNTIYF. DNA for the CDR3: TGTGCCAGCAGCTCGAAACCCTCCGGAGGAAACACCATATATTTT.

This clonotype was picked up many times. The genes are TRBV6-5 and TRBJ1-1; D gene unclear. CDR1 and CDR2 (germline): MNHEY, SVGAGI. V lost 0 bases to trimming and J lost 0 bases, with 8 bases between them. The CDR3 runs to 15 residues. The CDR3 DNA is TGTGCCAGCAGTTACTCGATTATGGTGAACACTGAAGCTTTCTTT. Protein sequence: CASSYSIMVNTEAFF.

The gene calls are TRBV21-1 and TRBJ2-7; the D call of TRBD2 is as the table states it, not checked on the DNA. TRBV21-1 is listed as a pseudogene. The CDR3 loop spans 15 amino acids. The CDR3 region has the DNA TGTGTCATCCAGCCGACCCTAGTCAGCTCCTACGAGCAGTACTTC. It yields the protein CVIQPTLVSSYEQYF.

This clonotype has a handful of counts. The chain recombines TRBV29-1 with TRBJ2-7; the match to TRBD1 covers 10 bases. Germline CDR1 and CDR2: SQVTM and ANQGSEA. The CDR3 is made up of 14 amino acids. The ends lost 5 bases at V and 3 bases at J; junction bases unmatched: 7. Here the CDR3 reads CSVQGWDRGYEQYF. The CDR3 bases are TGCAGCGTTCAGGGGTGGGACAGGGGCTACGAGCAGTACTTC.